This T cell receptor (beta chain) was sequenced in a study of CD8 T cells in Susac syndrome. The CDR3 has 13 residues. V shed 4 bases and J shed 1 base, with 9 bases lying between them. Germline CDR1 SQVTM, CDR2 ANQGSEA. Random hexamers were used to reverse transcribe the RNA input (about 0.45 to 1 ug). From the immunoSEQ multiplex PCR reads, TCRdb called clonotypes with MiXCR, one entry per CDR3 protein. The sample includes tens of thousands of distinct CDR3 sequences, over 90% of them seen just once. The chain carries TRBV29-1 and TRBJ2-3; D is unresolved. The sample was CD4+ T cells from PBMCs. The receptor's source is a human donor with Susac syndrome. Here the CDR3 DNA reads TGCAGCGTTGGGGGTGTTGGCACAGATACGCAGTATTTT. Translated: CSVGGVGTDTQYF.